A single sample is the source of the 15 T cell receptor beta chains below, sequenced in a study of T cells in Graves' hyperthyroidism and ophthalmopathy. TCR beta CDR3 regions were amplified from RNA transcripts. With the HTBI primer set, the TCR CDR3 went through a first round of RT-PCR. TCRdb analysed the multiplex PCR reads with MiXCR anew, one entry per CDR3 protein. The table has roughly 700,000 distinct CDR3 sequences, roughly 32% seen once. Sequencing was done on a sample of blood. The receptors derive from a middle-aged woman with Graves' hyperthyroidism.

The DNA for the CDR3 is TGTGCCAGCAGTTTAAAAGGGGACAGACATGAAGCTTTCTTT. This encodes CASSLKGDRHEAFF. The gene calls are TRBV12-3 or TRBV12-4 and TRBJ1-1, with 7 bases fitting TRBD1. The CDR3 is 14 residues long. After removal of 2 bases from V and 7 bases from J, the junction contained 7 bases not matched to a gene.

The sample holds one count of this clonotype. The rearrangement uses TRBV7-9 and TRBJ1-6; D remains ambiguous. The V end was cut by 2 bases, the J end by 8 bases, with 10 bases between. This CDR3 region has 14 residues. The V gene's germline CDR1 is SEHNR and CDR2 FQNEAQ (reference sequence). CDR3 amino acids: CASSLRVTDSPLHF. DNA for the CDR3: TGTGCCAGCAGCTTACGGGTAACCGATTCACCCCTCCACTTT.

This clonotype was found many times. The genes are TRBV7-2 and TRBJ2-5, with D perhaps matching TRBD2 (6 bases). The V gene's germline CDR1 is SGHTA and CDR2 FQGNSA. Trimming stripped 5 bases from V and 1 base from J, with 17 bases between. The CDR3 covers 16 residues. The CDR3 DNA reads TGTGCCAGCAGCCTGCGGGCCGGGGGAACCCAAGAGACCCAGTACTTC. Translating gives CASSLRAGGTQETQYF. The variable domain in full, completed from reference TRBV7-2 and TRBJ2-5, reads GAGVSQSPSNKVTEKGKDVELRCDPISGHTALYWYRQSLGQGLEFLIYFQGNSAPDKSGLPSDRFSAERTGGSVSTLTIQRTQQEDSAVYLCASSLRAGGTQETQYFGPGTRLLVL.

Remarks on this clonotype: This may come from a read error, since a much larger clone is one base off. The chain links TRBV7-9 to TRBJ2-7, with D possibly matching TRBD2 (5 bases). Germline values: CDR1 SEHNR, CDR2 FQNEAQ (reference sequence). This CDR3 comprises 13 residues. V was clipped by 5 bases and J by 6 bases, with 14 bases between them. This CDR3 is CASSELDITEQYF. In nucleotides, the CDR3 is TGTGCCAGCAGCGAACTAGATATCACCGAGCAGTACTTC.

This clonotype was seen a few times. The V call is TRBV2, the J call TRBJ1-5; 9 bases are a match to TRBD1. This CDR3 is built from 16 residues. Trimming at V came to 6 bases and at J to 7 bases, leaving 13 bases not matched to a gene. Germline V lookup: CDR1 SNHLY, CDR2 FYNNEI. CDR3 DNA sequence: TGTGCCAGCAGCTCCCAAAGGGGACAGGGAGGCCAGCCCCAGCATTTT. This sequence encodes CASSSQRGQGGQPQHF.

V is TRBV28 and J is TRBJ1-5, with a possible D match to TRBD1 (5 bases). Germline V lookup: CDR1 MDHEN, CDR2 SYDVKM. The CDR3 runs to 16 residues. V lost 2 bases to trimming and J lost 0 bases, with 11 bases between them. CDR3 in amino acids: CASSLEQVVSNQPQHF. The CDR3 DNA reads as TGTGCCAGCAGTTTAGAACAGGTGGTTAGCAATCAGCCCCAGCATTTT.

The rearrangement uses TRBV6-5 and TRBJ2-2, with 10 bases that match TRBD1. CDR1 and CDR2 (germline): MNHEY, SVGAGI. V lost 5 bases and J lost 11; bases outside the gene matches: 8. The CDR3 sequence is 14 residues long. Here the CDR3 DNA reads TGTGCCAGCAGTCACCGGGACAGGGGCGATGAGCTGTTTTTT. Residues: CASSHRDRGDELFF.

This clonotype turned up a few times. The chain uses TRBV6-5 and TRBJ2-7, with D possibly TRBD2 on 6 matching bases. The CDR3 totals 11 residues. Trimming left V 5 bases short and J 13 bases short, with 15 bases between. Germline V gene lookup returns CDR1 MNHEY and CDR2 SVGAGI. The DNA of the CDR3 is TGTGCCAGCAGTCCCCCTAGCGTACTCTACTTC. Encoded protein: CASSPPSVLYF.

In its sample, this clonotype was seen many times. This chain joins TRBV11-3 and TRBJ2-7; TRBD1 might be the D (6 bases). Germline-derived CDR1 and CDR2 are SGHNT and YENEEA. This CDR3 spans 14 amino acids. V was shortened by 5 bases and J by 5 bases, with 16 bases between the two germline ends. Here the CDR3 DNA reads TGTGCCAGCAGCCCTGAACCTGCAGGGGACGAGCAGTACTTC. It encodes CASSPEPAGDEQYF.

The sample holds one count of this clonotype. The V and J genes are TRBV10-3 and TRBJ2-2; the D gene could be TRBD1 or TRBD2 (6 bases each). With 11 bases removed from V and 7 bases from J, the gap between germline ends came to 17 bases. The CDR3 is 13 residues long. Germline assignment: CDR1 ENHRY and CDR2 SYGVKD. CDR3 in DNA: TGTGCCCTAGGGAGGAACAGGGACGGGGAGCTGTTTTTT. The encoded protein is CALGRNRDGELFF.

This clonotype appeared a few times. Sequence at one end of the junction differs from germline and may be a read error. The chain joins TRBV10-2 to TRBJ1-1, with 9 positions matching TRBD1. The length of the CDR3 is 14 residues. Germline V CDR1 and CDR2: WSHSY, SAAADI. DNA of the CDR3: TGTGCCAGCTTTCCGGGACAGGGTAGAACTGAAGCTTTCTTT. Protein: CASFPGQGRTEAFF.

This clonotype was found many times. V usage is TRBV2 and J usage is TRBJ1-2; TRBD1 agrees at 8 bases. CDR1 SNHLY and CDR2 FYNNEI come from the germline V gene. This CDR3 is built from 13 residues. Trimming took 9 bases from V and 2 from J; bases not matched to a gene: 5. The CDR3 spells CARGQVPNYGYTF. The CDR3 DNA is TGTGCCAGGGGACAGGTCCCAAACTATGGCTACACCTTC.

This clonotype was picked up many times. The chain has TRBV29-1 and TRBJ2-5; 8 positions agree with TRBD2. This CDR3 has 12 residues. With V trimmed by 3 bases and J by 5 bases, 2 bases remained unmatched. Per germline, CDR1 SQVTM and CDR2 ANQGSEA. The CDR3, as DNA: TGCAGCGTTGACGGGGGGGCGGAGACCCAGTACTTC. It yields the protein CSVDGGAETQYF.

There are a few counts of this clonotype. This chain uses TRBV10-3 with TRBJ2-7; D uncertain. V shed 3 bases and J shed 2 bases, with 8 bases lying between them. Per the germline V gene, CDR1 is ENHRY and CDR2 is SYGVKD. The CDR3 sequence is 13 residues long. CDR3 protein: CAISEAHTYEQYF. CDR3 nucleotide sequence: TGTGCCATCAGTGAAGCTCATACCTACGAGCAGTACTTC.

V is TRBV6-2 or TRBV6-3 and J is TRBJ1-5, with 7 bases aligning to TRBD1. With 7 bases clipped from V and 6 bases from J, the junction kept 12 bases outside the gene matches. CDR3 length equals 15 residues. Germline V lookup: CDR1 MNHEY, CDR2 SVGEGT. The CDR3 DNA reads as TGTGCCAGCAACAAAGCGGCAGGGGGACGTCAGCCCCAGCATTTT. It encodes CASNKAAGGRQPQHF.